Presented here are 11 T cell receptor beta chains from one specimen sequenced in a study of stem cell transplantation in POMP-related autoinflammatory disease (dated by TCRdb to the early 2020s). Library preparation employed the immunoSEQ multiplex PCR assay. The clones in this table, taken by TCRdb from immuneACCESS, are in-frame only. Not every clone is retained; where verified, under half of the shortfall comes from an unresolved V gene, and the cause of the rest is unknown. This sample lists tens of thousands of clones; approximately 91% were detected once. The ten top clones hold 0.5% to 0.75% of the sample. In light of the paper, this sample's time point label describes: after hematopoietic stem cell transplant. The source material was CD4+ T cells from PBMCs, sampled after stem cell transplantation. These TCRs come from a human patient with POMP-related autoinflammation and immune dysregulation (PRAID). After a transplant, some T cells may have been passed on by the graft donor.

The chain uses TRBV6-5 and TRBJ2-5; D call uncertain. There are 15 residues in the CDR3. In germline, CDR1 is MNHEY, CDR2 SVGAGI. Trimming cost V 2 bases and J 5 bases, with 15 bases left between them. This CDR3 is CASSYRANPPETQYF. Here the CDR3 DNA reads TGTGCCAGCAGTTACAGGGCTAATCCTCCCGAGACCCAGTACTTC.

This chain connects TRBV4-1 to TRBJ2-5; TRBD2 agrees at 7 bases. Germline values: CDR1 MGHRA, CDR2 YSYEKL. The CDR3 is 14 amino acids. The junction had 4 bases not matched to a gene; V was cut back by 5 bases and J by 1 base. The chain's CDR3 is CASSWTSRQETQYF. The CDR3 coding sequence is TGCGCCAGCAGCTGGACTAGTCGCCAAGAGACCCAGTACTTC.

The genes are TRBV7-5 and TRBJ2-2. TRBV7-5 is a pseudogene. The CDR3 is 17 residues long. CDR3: CARSFYGDPNSGMELFF. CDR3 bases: TGTGCCAGAAGCTTCTACGGAGATCCGAACAGTGGTATGGAGCTGTTTTTT.

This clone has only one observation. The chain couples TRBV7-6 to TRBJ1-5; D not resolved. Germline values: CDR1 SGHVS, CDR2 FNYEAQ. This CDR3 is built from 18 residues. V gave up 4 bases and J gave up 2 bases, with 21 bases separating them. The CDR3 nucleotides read TGTGCCAGCAGCTCACTGCCACCCTCGCCCGGGGGCAATCAGCCCCAGCATTTT. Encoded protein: CASSSLPPSPGGNQPQHF.

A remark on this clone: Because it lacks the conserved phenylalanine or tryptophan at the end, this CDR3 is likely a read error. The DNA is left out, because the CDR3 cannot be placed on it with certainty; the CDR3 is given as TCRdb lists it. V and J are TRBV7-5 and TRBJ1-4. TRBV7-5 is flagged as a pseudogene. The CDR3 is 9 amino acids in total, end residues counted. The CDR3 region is CVRSLGVQP.

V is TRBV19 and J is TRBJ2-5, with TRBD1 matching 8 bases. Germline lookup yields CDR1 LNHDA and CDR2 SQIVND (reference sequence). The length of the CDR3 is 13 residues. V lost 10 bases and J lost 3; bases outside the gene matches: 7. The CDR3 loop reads CATVDREKETQYF. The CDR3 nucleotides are TGTGCCACCGTGGACAGGGAGAAAGAGACCCAGTACTTC.

CDR3 in amino acids: CASSVGTFPYEQYF. CDR3 bases: TGTGCCAGTAGTGTGGGGACATTCCCCTACGAGCAGTACTTC. J is TRBJ2-7 and V is TRBV19; a possible D gene is TRBD1 (6 bases). This CDR3 spans 14 amino acids. Germline V gene sequence: CDR1 LNHDA, CDR2 SQIVND (reference sequence). Trimming removed 5 bases from V and 2 bases from J, with 13 bases in between.

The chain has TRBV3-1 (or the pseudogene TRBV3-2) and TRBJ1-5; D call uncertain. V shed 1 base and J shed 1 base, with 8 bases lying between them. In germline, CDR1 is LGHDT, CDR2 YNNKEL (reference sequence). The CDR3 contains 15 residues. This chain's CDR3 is CASSQVSGSNQPQHF. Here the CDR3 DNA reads TGTGCCAGCAGCCAAGTATCGGGGAGCAATCAGCCCCAGCATTTT.

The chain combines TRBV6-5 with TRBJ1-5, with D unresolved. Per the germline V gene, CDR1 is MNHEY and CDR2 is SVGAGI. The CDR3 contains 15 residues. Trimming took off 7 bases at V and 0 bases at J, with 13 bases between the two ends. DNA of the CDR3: TGTGCCAGCACCTGGAACCGGCATAGCAATCAGCCCCAGCATTTT. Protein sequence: CASTWNRHSNQPQHF.

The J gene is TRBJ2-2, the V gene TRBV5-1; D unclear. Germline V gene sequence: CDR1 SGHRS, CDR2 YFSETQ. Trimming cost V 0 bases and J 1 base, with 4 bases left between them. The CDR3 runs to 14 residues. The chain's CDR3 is CASSLAGNTGELFF. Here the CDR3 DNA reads TGCGCCAGCAGCTTGGCCGGGAACACCGGGGAGCTGTTTTTT.

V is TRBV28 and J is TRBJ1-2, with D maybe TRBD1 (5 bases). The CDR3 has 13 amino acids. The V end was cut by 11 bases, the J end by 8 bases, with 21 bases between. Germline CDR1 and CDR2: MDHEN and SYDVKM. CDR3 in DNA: TGTGCCTCCGACAACAGGATCTCCGTCGGCTACACCTTC. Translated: CASDNRISVGYTF.